This entry is about one TCR beta chain. Its matching antigen is unknown. This sample was taken from a study of OX40 agonist ivuxolimab in advanced cancers. Turning to the study itself: A male proportion of about 84% was recorded, with mean age approximately 57 years and range about 23 to 90.

Here immunoSEQ multiplex PCR was the method, and the copy in TCRdb shows in-frame clones only, minus some. The sample holds over 35,000 clones; around three quarters are singletons and the top ten take about 18%. Trimming pared 0 bases from V and 8 bases from J, leaving 18 bases between. The CDR3 loop spans 16 amino acids. Germline loops: CDR1 SGHRS, CDR2 YFSETQ. Regarding the study as a whole: At 0.1 to 3.0 mg/kg and by week 6, CD4+ and CD8+ T cells in the blood had expanded clonally.

The sequence was obtained from an adult with an advanced solid tumor such as melanoma, head and neck, liver or kidney cancer. This chain joins TRBV5-1 and TRBJ1-3; D is unclear. Sequenced material: CD4+ or CD8+ T cells sorted from blood, taken in a trial of the OX40 agonist ivuxolimab. The CDR3 DNA reads TGCGCCAGCAGCTTGGACGGCACTAATTTCGGGGACACCATATATTTT. Encoded protein: CASSLDGTNFGDTIYF. Together with reference TRBV5-1 and TRBJ1-3, the CDR3 gives the full variable domain: KAGVTQTPRYLIKTRGQQVTLSCSPISGHRSVSWYQQTPGQGLQFLFEYFSETQRNKGNFPGRFSGRQFSNSRSEMNVSTLELGDSALYLCASSLDGTNFGDTIYFGEGSWLTVV.